This is a list of T cell receptor beta chains from one sample in a study of cytomegalovirus exposure and HLA in healthy donors. Assay used: immunoSEQ multiplex PCR; TCRdb lists only in-frame clones, some missing. The sample includes fewer than 350,000 clones, 88% of them seen just once. The sequenced sample was PBMCs. All receptors derive from a woman younger than 30 in good health and CMV-seronegative. Each CDR3 is given with its conserved first and last residue. Fields, in order: CDR3 length, V gene, CDR3 protein.

CDR3 length: 15; V gene: TRBV4-1; CDR3 protein: CASSQERVRGNTIYF
CDR3 length: 15; V gene: TRBV7-6; CDR3 protein: CASSFGSGPTYEQYF
CDR3 length: 12; V gene: TRBV28; CDR3 protein: CASSLGQPEAFF
CDR3 length: 16; V gene: TRBV4-1; CDR3 protein: CASSQADQGSNQPQHF
CDR3 length: 17; V gene: TRBV28; CDR3 protein: CASSSLTPARGSGELFF
CDR3 length: 14; V gene: TRBV5-4; CDR3 protein: CASSSLAGPYEQYF
CDR3 length: 17; V gene: TRBV4-2; CDR3 protein: CASGTSGSRRATDTQYF
CDR3 length: 15; V gene: TRBV6-5; CDR3 protein: CASSYSSGPYNEQFF
CDR3 length: 15; V gene: TRBV4-3; CDR3 protein: CASSQERDTFYGYTF
CDR3 length: 17; V gene: TRBV10-3; CDR3 protein: CAISESTGAGGRNEQFF
CDR3 length: 11; V gene: TRBV2; CDR3 protein: CASSAAKEAFF